This T cell receptor beta chain comes out of a study of control samples from healthy donors and cancer patients. In germline, CDR1 is KGHSH, CDR2 LQKENI. This CDR3 contains 13 residues. Trimming cost V 5 bases and J 3 bases, with 10 bases left between them. Only one count was recorded for this clone. The table came from immunoSEQ multiplex PCR; TCRdb's copy has only in-frame clones and leaves some out. The sample carries 95,000 to 100,000 clones, 80% to 90% recorded once. The rearrangement uses TRBV18 and TRBJ1-2; no clear D gene. Sequences were obtained from blood. The TCR was taken from a man aged 25-45 years in good health. The CDR3 reads CASSASGHYGYTF. The CDR3 nucleotides are TGTGCCAGCTCAGCGTCCGGGCACTATGGCTACACCTTC.